Sequencing of this T cell receptor (beta chain) was carried out in a study of vaccination effects on CD4 cells after COVID-19. Study as a whole: Post-vaccine specimens arrived a median 72 days past the second dose. Study-level results: The study enrolled few convalescent patients and sampled no early post-infection timepoints.

After expansion with viral peptide pools in the ViraFEST assay, antigen-specific CD4+ T cells were sequenced. With 9 to 11 days of culture completed, CD4+ T cells were isolated. Participants were vaccinated with two doses of either the BNT162b2 or mRNA-1273 vaccine. They grew some 2 million PBMC in each well, adding around 10 IU/ml IL-2 and around 10 ug/ml peptides. About this clone: The antigen is undetermined.

The data were produced by immunoSEQ multiplex PCR, yet TCRdb's version contains in-frame clones alone and is incomplete. The repertoire has tens of thousands of clones, around four fifths of them found once; the top ten carry around 1.2%. The V and J ends lost 7 bases and 4 bases respectively, with 16 bases between them. This CDR3 contains 14 residues. The germline gives CDR1 MRHNA, CDR2 SNTAGT. Sequencing used CD4+ T cells from PBMCs cultured with HCoV-229E spike peptides, obtained after COVID-19 vaccination. The clonotype originates from a human donor who received a COVID-19 vaccine. The V gene is TRBV6-4, the J gene TRBJ1-2; a weak D match, TRBD1 (5 bases). CDR3 residues: CASIILGTSYGYTF. Here the CDR3 DNA reads TGTGCCAGCATTATATTGGGGACGAGCTATGGCTACACCTTC.